A single sample is the source of the 23 T cell receptor beta chains below, sequenced in a study of blood T cell repertoires in COVID-19. Clones were read by immunoSEQ multiplex PCR, and TCRdb kept only the in-frame ones, dropping some. The sample has more than 100,000 clones, around nine tenths seen once; the top ten hold roughly 2.2%. The sequencing sample was made of peripheral blood. The receptors here all came from an older man with active COVID-19.

This clone was seen a single time. V usage is TRBV5-8 and J usage is TRBJ1-6, with TRBD1 identical over 7 bases. Germline V gives CDR1 SGHTS, CDR2 YDEGEE. Trimming took 1 base from V and 10 from J; bases not matched to a gene: 5. This CDR3 has 14 amino acids. CDR3 sequence reads: CASSLIRGASPLHF. For the CDR3, the DNA is TGTGCCAGCAGCTTGATCAGGGGGGCATCACCCCTCCACTTT.

This chain uses TRBV28 with TRBJ2-7; possible D gene TRBD2, 6 bases. There are 13 residues in the CDR3. Germline V gene lookup returns CDR1 MDHEN and CDR2 SYDVKM. The V and J ends lost 3 bases and 2 bases respectively, with 8 bases between them. The CDR3 sequence: CASSLAGPYEQYF. CDR3 in DNA: TGTGCCAGCAGTTTGGCGGGACCCTACGAGCAGTACTTC. Drawing the rest from reference TRBV28 and TRBJ2-7, the complete variable domain is DVKVTQSSRYLVKRTGEKVFLECVQDMDHENMFWYRQDPGLGLRLIYFSYDVKMKEKGDIPEGYSVSREKKERFSLILESASTNQTSMYLCASSLAGPYEQYFGPGTRLTVT.

This clone has just one count. This chain joins TRBV28 and TRBJ1-2, with 10 bases aligning to TRBD1. Losses at the gene ends were 7 bases for V and 6 bases for J; bases not matched to a gene: 8. The CDR3 is 14 amino acids. Germline-derived CDR1 and CDR2 are MDHEN and SYDVKM. DNA for the CDR3: TGTGCCAGCACCTCCGGGACAGGGGTGGATGGCTACACCTTC. This sequence encodes CASTSGTGVDGYTF.

CDR3 DNA sequence: TGTGCCAGCAGCCCCCAGAGCGGTCCGACAGATACGCAGTATTTT. This codes for CASSPQSGPTDTQYF. V usage is TRBV9 and J usage is TRBJ2-3; the D gene is possibly TRBD2 (5 bases). This CDR3 spans 15 amino acids. The V gene's germline CDR1 is SGDLS and CDR2 YYNGEE. Trimming shortened V by 4 bases and J by 3 bases, and 15 bases separated the two germline ends. The full variable domain, completed using reference TRBV9 and TRBJ2-3, is DSGVTQTPKHLITATGQRVTLRCSPRSGDLSVYWYQQSLDQGLQFLIQYYNGEERAKGNILERFSAQQFPDLHSELNLSSLELGDSALYFCASSPQSGPTDTQYFGPGTRLTVL.

The chain employs TRBV30 and TRBJ1-4, with a tentative D call TRBD1 (6 bases). The CDR3 is 14 amino acids. The V gene lost 2 bases and the J gene lost 1 base, with 8 bases spanning the gap. In germline, CDR1 is GTSNPN, CDR2 SVGIG (reference sequence). The DNA for the CDR3 is TGTGCCTGGAGTCGAGGGGGAACTAATGAAAAACTGTTTTTT. Encoded protein: CAWSRGGTNEKLFF. Together with reference TRBV30 and TRBJ1-4, the CDR3 gives the full variable domain: SQTIHQWPATLVQPVGSPLSLECTVEGTSNPNLYWYRQAAGRGLQLLFYSVGIGQISSEVPQNLSASRPQDRQFILSSKKLLLSDSGFYLCAWSRGGTNEKLFFGSGTQLSVL.

The chain links TRBV19 to TRBJ2-5, with 7 bases fitting TRBD1. With V trimmed by 8 bases and J by 1 base, 7 bases remained unmatched. The CDR3 covers 14 residues. The germline CDR1 and CDR2 sequences are LNHDA and SQIVND (reference sequence). The CDR3 sequence: CASGAGTVQETQYF. Written as DNA, the CDR3 is TGTGCCAGTGGGGCCGGGACAGTCCAAGAGACCCAGTACTTC.

The V call is TRBV19, the J call TRBJ2-2, with 8 bases fitting TRBD2. The CDR3 totals 16 residues. The germline gives CDR1 LNHDA, CDR2 SQIVND (reference sequence). V lost 3 bases to trimming and J lost 0 bases; unmatched junction nucleotides: 3. The CDR3 coding sequence is TGTGCCAGTAGTATGCAGGGACTAGCGAACACCGGGGAGCTGTTTTTT. It encodes CASSMQGLANTGELFF.

This sequence joins TRBV28 and TRBJ1-6, with D maybe TRBD1 (6 bases). The CDR3 is made up of 15 amino acids. CDR1 and CDR2 from the germline V gene are MDHEN and SYDVKM. Between the trimmed V and J ends, which lost 1 base and 10 bases, there was a span of 14 bases. The DNA for the CDR3 is TGTGCCAGCAGTTTATCGTCAGGGGTTCGGTCACCCCTCCACTTT. Translation: CASSLSSGVRSPLHF.

The gene calls are TRBV13 and TRBJ1-1, with 7 nucleotides matching TRBD1. The V gene end was trimmed by 2 bases and the J gene end by 4 bases; junction bases not matched to a gene: 16. Germline V gene data show CDR1 as PRHDT and CDR2 as FYEKMQ (reference sequence). The CDR3 runs 18 residues. The CDR3 bases are TGTGCCAGCAGCTTAAGAGCTAGGACAGGCCGGCGGGGCACTGAAGCTTTCTTT. Protein product: CASSLRARTGRRGTEAFF.

The CDR3 sequence is CASSIAPRREGQNEQFF. CDR3 nucleotide sequence: TGTGCCAGTAGTATAGCCCCACGGCGGGAGGGCCAGAATGAGCAGTTCTTC. The chain has TRBV19 and TRBJ2-1; 9 positions match TRBD2. Germline lookup yields CDR1 LNHDA and CDR2 SQIVND (reference sequence). The CDR3 totals 17 residues. J lost 7 bases, V lost 1 base, and 11 bases had no gene match.

This sequence joins TRBV11-1 and TRBJ1-2; 7 bases map to TRBD1. CDR1 SGHAT and CDR2 FQDESV come from the germline V gene (reference sequence). The V segment lost 4 bases and the J segment 4 bases; nucleotides outside the gene matches: 0. This CDR3 is 12 amino acids long. CDR3 bases: TGTGCCAGCAGCTGGGACAGCTATGGCTACACCTTC. Translation: CASSWDSYGYTF.

The gene calls are TRBV11-2 and TRBJ2-7; TRBD1 matches at 7 bases. The CDR3 covers 14 residues. The J segment lost 3 bases and the V segment lost 3 bases, leaving 5 bases of the junction unmatched. Looked up from germline, CDR1 is SGHAT and CDR2 is FQNNGV. The CDR3 sequence is CASSLQQGHYEQYF. The CDR3, as DNA: TGTGCCAGCAGCTTGCAACAGGGGCACTACGAGCAGTACTTC.

The CDR3 nucleotides read TGTGCCAGCAGTTACTATTACACTGAAGCTTTCTTT. Amino acids: CASSYYYTEAFF. The chain carries TRBV27 and TRBJ1-1; D unresolved. Trimming pared 4 bases from V and 3 bases from J, leaving 6 bases between. Germline lookup yields CDR1 MNHEY and CDR2 SMNVEV (reference sequence). This CDR3 is built from 12 residues.

This sequence joins TRBV28 and TRBJ1-1, with D possibly matching TRBD1 (5 bases). Deletions cut 6 bases from V and 1 base from J, with 24 bases between. CDR1 and CDR2 from the germline V gene are MDHEN and SYDVKM. CDR3 length equals 18 residues. The CDR3: CASRPVGPFLQGNTEAFF. In DNA form, the CDR3 reads TGTGCCAGCAGGCCCGTGGGCCCTTTCCTCCAGGGGAACACTGAAGCTTTCTTT.

The chain carries TRBV30 and TRBJ2-5, with 8 bases identical to TRBD2. Per the germline V gene, CDR1 is GTSNPN and CDR2 is SVGIG (reference sequence). This CDR3 is 14 amino acids long. J was trimmed by 5 bases and V by 8 bases; bases with no gene match: 13. This CDR3 is CAGGIGREGETQYF. Written as DNA, the CDR3 is TGTGCCGGGGGCATTGGACGGGAGGGGGAGACCCAGTACTTC.

The CDR3 here is CASKRGGRNEQFF. CDR3 sequence (DNA): TGTGCCAGCAAAAGAGGGGGCAGGAATGAGCAGTTCTTC. The chain recombines TRBV6-5 with TRBJ2-1, with 7 bases aligning to TRBD1. This CDR3 is 13 amino acids long. Germline V gene lookup returns CDR1 MNHEY and CDR2 SVGAGI. The J segment lost 7 bases and the V segment lost 7 bases, leaving 7 bases of the junction unmatched.

The chain uses TRBV5-1 and TRBJ2-7; D possibly corresponds to TRBD1 (5 bases). The CDR3 contains 12 residues. Germline lookup yields CDR1 SGHRS and CDR2 YFSETQ. V dropped 3 bases and J dropped 5 bases, with 9 bases sitting between them. Here the CDR3 DNA reads TGCGCCAGCAGCTCCCAGGGAAACGAGCAGTACTTC. Residues: CASSSQGNEQYF.

This sequence joins TRBV10-3 and TRBJ1-5; no firm D call. This CDR3 region has 15 residues. CDR1 ENHRY and CDR2 SYGVKD come from the germline V gene. With 0 bases removed from V and 6 bases from J, the gap between germline ends came to 12 bases. The CDR3 is CAISESGIAGQPQHF. The DNA for the CDR3 is TGTGCCATCAGTGAGTCCGGGATCGCCGGTCAGCCCCAGCATTTT.

The chain carries TRBV6-5 and TRBJ1-1, with 7 bases that match TRBD1. The CDR3 runs to 15 residues. Trimming took 6 bases from V and 1 from J; bases not matched to a gene: 8. Germline V gives CDR1 MNHEY, CDR2 SVGAGI. In DNA, the CDR3 is TGTGCCAGCAGGGGGGACAGCCGAGGGAACACTGAAGCTTTCTTT. It yields the protein CASRGDSRGNTEAFF.

This chain connects TRBV14 to TRBJ2-1, with a weak D call TRBD2 (5 bases). From germline, CDR1 is SGHDN and CDR2 FVKESK. Trimming removed 1 base from V and 6 bases from J, with 16 bases in between. The CDR3 has 16 amino acids. This CDR3 is CASSQVFLRDPNEQFF. CDR3 DNA sequence: TGTGCCAGCAGCCAAGTCTTTCTCCGGGATCCCAATGAGCAGTTCTTC.

The V gene is TRBV20-1, the J gene TRBJ2-5, with 8 positions matching TRBD2. The CDR3 consists of 13 residues. Losses at the gene ends were 3 bases for V and 3 bases for J; bases not matched to a gene: 3. The germline gives CDR1 DFQATT, CDR2 SNEGSKA (reference sequence). The CDR3 DNA is TGCAGTGCTAGTGCACTAGCGGAAGAGACCCAGTACTTC. It encodes CSASALAEETQYF.

The count of this clone is one. J is TRBJ1-4 and V is TRBV6-5; a weak D match, TRBD1 (5 bases). This CDR3 is 10 amino acids long. Germline V lookup: CDR1 MNHEY, CDR2 SVGAGI. CDR3 residues: CASGDEKLFF. CDR3 in DNA: TGTGCTTCGGGGGATGAAAAACTGTTTTTT.

This chain uses TRBV7-9 with TRBJ2-1; TRBD2 agrees at 11 bases. CDR1 is SEHNR, CDR2 FQNEAQ, per germline (reference sequence). The CDR3 totals 13 residues. The ends lost 7 bases at V and 9 bases at J; junction bases unmatched: 5. The CDR3 region is CASTLAGVLEQFF. In nucleotides, the CDR3 is TGTGCCAGCACACTAGCGGGAGTCCTTGAGCAGTTCTTC.